This T cell receptor beta chain stems from a study of blood T cell repertoires in COVID-19. Overall study context: PBMCs, B-cell-depleted T cells, or T cells provided the cDNA or gDNA that made up the material.

Source study methods: Scientists estimated how many nucleated cells there were by amplifying reference gene primers. Profiled with immunoSEQ multiplex PCR; TCRdb holds only in-frame clones, not every one. V and J calls and clone size are copied from that table; D and trimming were computed from the DNA. The repertoire holds approximately 230,000 clones, with about 85% as singletons. The germline CDR1 and CDR2 sequences are SNHLY and FYNNEI. The germline V and J ends were trimmed by 6 bases and 1 base, with 17 bases remaining between them. The CDR3 has 16 residues. Sequences were obtained from peripheral blood. The chain recombines TRBV2 with TRBJ2-3; D might be TRBD2 (5 bases). The sequence was obtained from a man aged 25 to 45 with active or convalescent COVID-19. CDR3 sequence: CASRNKEGIRTDTQYF. CDR3 coding DNA: TGTGCCAGCAGGAACAAAGAGGGTATCCGCACAGATACGCAGTATTTT.